This TCR beta chain came from a study of cytomegalovirus exposure and HLA in healthy donors. Sequencing was performed with immunoSEQ multiplex PCR; in TCRdb, only in-frame clones are kept and a portion is missing. The sample records 150,000 to 200,000 clones, just under 85% being singletons. Germline CDR1 SGHVS, CDR2 FNYEAQ. V dropped 5 bases and J dropped 9 bases, with 17 bases sitting between them. This CDR3 has 14 residues. This receptor was identified in a man aged 25-40 years in good health and CMV-seropositive. Material: PBMCs. The chain has TRBV7-6 and TRBJ1-5, with D perhaps matching TRBD1 (6 bases). The CDR3 nucleotides read TGTGCCAGCAGCATCACCAGGGGTCCTGCGCCCCAGCATTTT. Translation: CASSITRGPAPQHF. Complete variable domain (other parts from reference TRBV7-6 and TRBJ1-5): GAGVSQSPRYKVTKRGQDVALRCDPISGHVSLYWYRQALGQGPEFLTYFNYEAQQDKSGLPNDRFSAERPEGSISTLTIQRTEQRDSAMYRCASSITRGPAPQHFGDGTRLSIL.